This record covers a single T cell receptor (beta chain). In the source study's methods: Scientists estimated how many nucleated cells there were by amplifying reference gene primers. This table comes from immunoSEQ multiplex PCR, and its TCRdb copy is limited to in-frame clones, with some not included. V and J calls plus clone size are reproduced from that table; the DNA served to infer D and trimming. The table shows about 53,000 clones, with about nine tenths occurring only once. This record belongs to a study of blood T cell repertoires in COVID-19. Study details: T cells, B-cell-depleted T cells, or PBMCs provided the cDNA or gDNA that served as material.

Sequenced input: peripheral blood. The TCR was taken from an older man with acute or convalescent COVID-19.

The CDR3 sequence: CASSIGGNEQFF. DNA of the CDR3: TGCGCCAGCAGCATCGGGGGCAATGAGCAGTTCTTC. J is TRBJ2-1 and V is TRBV5-1, with a tentative D call TRBD2 (6 bases). CDR1 and CDR2 (germline): SGHRS, YFSETQ. The CDR3 extends over 12 amino acids. V lost 4 bases and J 6 bases, leaving 8 bases between the germline ends. Complete variable domain (other parts from reference TRBV5-1 and TRBJ2-1): KAGVTQTPRYLIKTRGQQVTLSCSPISGHRSVSWYQQTPGQGLQFLFEYFSETQRNKGNFPGRFSGRQFSNSRSEMNVSTLELGDSALYLCASSIGGNEQFFGPGTRLTVL.